The 29 T cell receptor beta chains below were found in one sample sequenced in a study of blood T cell repertoires in COVID-19. Method: immunoSEQ multiplex PCR; TCRdb's copy keeps in-frame clones and lacks some. The sample consists of about 42,000 clones, 90% of them appearing once. Specimen: peripheral blood. These receptors originate from a man aged 45-60 years with active COVID-19.

The rearrangement uses TRBV7-2 and TRBJ1-5; D unresolved. V was cut by 4 bases and J by 5 bases, with 12 bases left in between. The V gene's germline CDR1 is SGHTA and CDR2 FQGNSA. There are 14 residues in the CDR3. The CDR3 DNA follows: TGTGCCAGCAGCTCGATGGCCGAATATCAGCCCCAGCATTTT. Translated, it gives CASSSMAEYQPQHF.

This chain links TRBV5-1 with TRBJ2-5; no clear D gene. Germline CDR1 is SGHRS and CDR2 is YFSETQ. The CDR3 contains 13 residues. Trimming took off 3 bases at V and 2 bases at J, with 8 bases between the two ends. The CDR3 nucleotides are TGCGCCAGCAGCTCCGACTGGCAAGAGACCCAGTACTTC. It specifies CASSSDWQETQYF.

The CDR3 sequence: CASSLGSGDLETQYF. CDR3 bases: TGTGCCAGCAGCTTAGGGAGCGGGGATCTAGAGACCCAGTACTTC. The gene calls are TRBV11-2 and TRBJ2-5, with 7 bases fitting TRBD2. Germline CDR1 and CDR2: SGHAT and FQNNGV. The CDR3 length is 15 residues. The V gene end was trimmed by 1 base and the J gene end by 4 bases; junction bases not matched to a gene: 6.

This chain connects TRBV6-5 to TRBJ1-3, with 7 bases matching TRBD1. V was pared by 10 bases and J by 0 bases, with 9 bases of the junction left unmatched. The CDR3 runs 15 residues. Germline CDR1 is MNHEY and CDR2 is SVGAGI. For the CDR3, the DNA is TGTGCCATCAAACGGACAGGAAGCTCTGGAAACACCATATATTTT. Residues: CAIKRTGSSGNTIYF.

This chain joins TRBV20-1 and TRBJ1-6; D unclear. The CDR3 has 13 residues. CDR1 DFQATT and CDR2 SNEGSKA come from the germline V gene (reference sequence). V was shortened by 3 bases and J by 5 bases, with 8 bases between the two germline ends. The chain's CDR3 is CSASPIDNSPLHF. CDR3 coding DNA: TGCAGTGCTAGTCCGATAGATAATTCACCCCTCCACTTT.

The chain has TRBV5-1 and TRBJ1-1; TRBD1 aligns across 10 bases. Losses at the gene ends were 4 bases for V and 7 bases for J; bases not matched to a gene: 16. Germline assignment: CDR1 SGHRS and CDR2 YFSETQ. This CDR3 comprises 17 residues. The CDR3 spells CASSRFGAGQGYFEAFF. The CDR3 region has the DNA TGCGCCAGCAGCCGTTTTGGGGCGGGACAGGGGTATTTTGAAGCTTTCTTT.

The chain recombines TRBV4-2 with TRBJ2-3; D remains ambiguous. V lost 6 bases and J lost 0, with 16 bases in between. The CDR3 loop spans 16 amino acids. CDR1 and CDR2 (germline): LGHNA, YNFKEQ. The CDR3 here is CASSSKESASTDTQYF. CDR3 bases: TGTGCCAGCAGTTCGAAGGAGTCGGCTAGCACAGATACGCAGTATTTT.

The rearrangement joins TRBV3-1 (or the pseudogene TRBV3-2) to TRBJ1-1, with 8 bases identical to TRBD1. The germline V gene encodes CDR1 LGHDT and CDR2 YNNKEL (reference sequence). Losses at the gene ends were 1 base for V and 6 bases for J; bases not matched to a gene: 4. The CDR3 covers 14 residues. The CDR3 region has the DNA TGTGCCAGCAGCCAAGGACAGGGGAGCGCTGAAGCTTTCTTT. Protein sequence: CASSQGQGSAEAFF.

The chain employs TRBV6-5 and TRBJ2-7; TRBD1 agrees at 11 bases. V lost 7 bases, J lost 3 bases, and 8 bases stayed unmatched. Per germline, CDR1 MNHEY and CDR2 SVGAGI. The CDR3 is made up of 15 amino acids. The CDR3 here is CASNHPGQGDYEQYF. In DNA form, the CDR3 reads TGTGCCAGCAATCATCCGGGACAGGGGGACTACGAGCAGTACTTC.

V and J are TRBV5-1 and TRBJ2-2, with D possibly matching TRBD1 (6 bases). The CDR3 covers 15 residues. Germline CDR1 SGHRS, CDR2 YFSETQ. Trimming removed 0 bases from V and 1 base from J, with 7 bases in between. This CDR3 is CASSLGGRNTGELFF. The CDR3 DNA reads as TGCGCCAGCAGCTTGGGGGGGCGGAACACCGGGGAGCTGTTTTTT.

This chain links TRBV5-1 with TRBJ2-7; TRBD1 matches at 9 bases. This CDR3 comprises 16 residues. Germline V lookup: CDR1 SGHRS, CDR2 YFSETQ. V lost 1 base and J lost 5; bases outside the gene matches: 10. In DNA, the CDR3 is TGCGCCAGCAGCTTGACTCCGGGACAGGGCCGGAACGAGCAGTACTTC. Protein: CASSLTPGQGRNEQYF.

Concerning this clone: At one end the junction does not follow the germline gene, possibly because of a read error. The rearrangement links TRBV7-7 to TRBJ2-1; D possibly corresponds to TRBD2 (5 bases). This CDR3 is built from 15 residues. CDR1 and CDR2 (germline): SSHAT, FNYEAQ (reference sequence). CDR3 in DNA: TGTGCTAGCAGCCCTAGCCCCGACACGGTAGATGAGCAGTTCTTC. This translates into CASSPSPDTVDEQFF. Full variable domain (missing parts from reference TRBV7-7 and TRBJ2-1): GAGVSQSPRYKVTKRGQDVTLRCDPISSHATLYWYQQALGQGPEFLTYFNYEAQPDKSGLPSDRFSAERPEGSISTLTIQRTEQRDSAMYRCASSPSPDTVDEQFFGPGTRLTVL.

This clone is a singleton in its sample. The gene calls are TRBV4-1 and TRBJ2-7; D remains unclear. Germline CDR1 is MGHRA and CDR2 is YSYEKL. Trimming removed 1 base from V and 2 bases from J, with 12 bases in between. There are 15 residues in the CDR3. The CDR3 loop reads CASSQAPTDTYEQYF. The CDR3 DNA sequence: TGCGCCAGCAGCCAAGCCCCCACTGATACCTACGAGCAGTACTTC.

This chain uses TRBV7-3 with TRBJ2-5, with TRBD2 identical over 7 bases. The ends lost 5 bases at V and 2 bases at J; junction bases unmatched: 5. The germline gives CDR1 SGHTA, CDR2 FQGTGA. The CDR3 spans 14 residues. The chain's CDR3 is CASSPTAGQETQYF. Here the CDR3 DNA reads TGTGCCAGCAGCCCTACAGCGGGGCAAGAGACCCAGTACTTC.

CDR3 in amino acids: CASSLAGQDNYGYTF. CDR3 nucleotides: TGCGCCAGCAGCTTGGCGGGACAAGATAACTATGGCTACACCTTC. This rearrangement joins TRBV5-1 to TRBJ1-2; a possible D gene is TRBD1 (6 bases). Germline-derived CDR1 and CDR2 are SGHRS and YFSETQ. V lost 0 bases to trimming and J lost 1 base, with 10 bases between them. This CDR3 has 15 amino acids.

This clone was seen only a few times. V is TRBV4-1 and J is TRBJ1-6, with D uncertain. The germline V gene encodes CDR1 MGHRA and CDR2 YSYEKL. The CDR3 is 15 residues long. V lost 2 bases and J lost 8, with 13 bases in between. The CDR3 nucleotides are TGCGCCAGCAGCCAAAGAGTCACCGGGGATTCACCCCTCCACTTT. Residues: CASSQRVTGDSPLHF.

This clone was observed once. The chain recombines TRBV18 with TRBJ2-3; 7 bases are a match to TRBD2. Trimming removed 5 bases from V and 1 base from J; junction bases left unmatched: 18. The CDR3 contains 19 residues. Germline CDR1 KGHSH, CDR2 LQKENI. The CDR3 region is CASSFLGGGPTHRTDTQYF. The CDR3 DNA follows: TGTGCCAGCTCATTCCTTGGGGGGGGACCAACCCACCGCACAGATACGCAGTATTTT.

V gene TRBV3-1 (or the pseudogene TRBV3-2) combines with J gene TRBJ2-5, with TRBD2 identical over 12 bases. Germline V gene data show CDR1 as LGHDT and CDR2 as YNNKEL (reference sequence). V lost 1 base to trimming and J lost 4 bases; unmatched junction nucleotides: 7. The CDR3 runs 17 residues. CDR3 region: CASSQVTSGGLGETQYF. CDR3 coding DNA: TGTGCCAGCAGCCAAGTTACTAGCGGGGGGTTGGGAGAGACCCAGTACTTC.

The table lists this clone with a few counts. The chain carries TRBV28 and TRBJ2-7; weak D call: TRBD1 (6 bases). This CDR3 contains 14 residues. V lost 4 bases, J lost 2 bases, and 12 bases lay in between. Per the germline V gene, CDR1 is MDHEN and CDR2 is SYDVKM. This chain's CDR3 is CASSSAGVAYEQYF. The CDR3 DNA reads as TGTGCCAGCAGTTCCGCAGGGGTAGCCTACGAGCAGTACTTC.

V gene TRBV6-5 combines with J gene TRBJ1-2, with unresolved D. The V and J ends lost 6 bases and 5 bases respectively, with 10 bases between them. CDR1 is MNHEY and CDR2 is SVGAGI in the germline V gene. The CDR3 runs 12 residues. For the CDR3, the DNA is TGTGCCAGCAGGGATTCGGGGTATGGCTACACCTTC. This encodes CASRDSGYGYTF.

The chain has TRBV10-3 and TRBJ2-7; 8 bases are a match to TRBD2. V shed 3 bases and J 1 base; nucleotides not matched to a gene: 5. Germline V gene sequence: CDR1 ENHRY, CDR2 SYGVKD. CDR3 length: 15 residues. CDR3 in amino acids: CAISDRTGGSYEQYF. The CDR3 coding sequence is TGTGCCATCAGTGACCGGACGGGAGGGTCCTACGAGCAGTACTTC.

As regards this clone: Other DNA sequences from this sample encode an identical CDR3 as well. The J gene is TRBJ2-1, the V gene TRBV12-3 or TRBV12-4; D gene unclear. The CDR3 is 12 amino acids. The V gene lost 5 bases and the J gene lost 4 bases, with 6 bases spanning the gap. The CDR3 sequence is CASSPLYNEQFF. The CDR3 nucleotides are TGTGCCAGCAGTCCCCTATACAATGAGCAGTTCTTC.

The V call is TRBV15, the J call TRBJ1-4, with 8 bases identical to TRBD1. This CDR3 is 16 amino acids long. V dropped 0 bases and J dropped 7; count of bases not matched to a gene: 7. From germline, CDR1 is LNHNV and CDR2 YYDKDF (reference sequence). DNA for the CDR3: TGTGCCACCAGCAGAGATAGTGGACAGGGAAGTGAAAAACTGTTTTTT. This sequence encodes CATSRDSGQGSEKLFF.

This chain connects TRBV7-9 to TRBJ2-4, with 7 bases matching TRBD1. V dropped 5 bases and J dropped 7; count of bases not matched to a gene: 5. The germline gives CDR1 SEHNR, CDR2 FQNEAQ (reference sequence). The CDR3 is 13 residues long. This CDR3 is CASSRETGNIQYF. The DNA for the CDR3 is TGTGCCAGCAGCAGAGAGACAGGGAACATTCAGTACTTC.

The rearrangement uses TRBV28 and TRBJ2-5, with 10 bases lining up with TRBD2. V shed 4 bases and J 4 bases; nucleotides not matched to a gene: 9. Germline loops: CDR1 MDHEN, CDR2 SYDVKM. CDR3 size: 16 residues. CDR3 residues: CASSSTLAGGGETQYF. The CDR3 bases are TGTGCCAGCAGTTCCACCTTAGCGGGGGGCGGAGAGACCCAGTACTTC.

The rearrangement links TRBV6-5 to TRBJ1-1, with TRBD1 matching over 7 bases. Germline trimming cut 1 base from V and 2 bases from J; bases unmatched to any gene: 4. The CDR3 sequence is 15 residues long. Germline assignment: CDR1 MNHEY and CDR2 SVGAGI. CDR3 nucleotides: TGTGCCAGCAGTTACTTAGGACAGGCAAACACTGAAGCTTTCTTT. It is translated as CASSYLGQANTEAFF.

The rearrangement links TRBV19 to TRBJ1-4, with D possibly matching TRBD1 (6 bases). This CDR3 is 16 amino acids long. Germline-derived CDR1 and CDR2 are LNHDA and SQIVND (reference sequence). V lost 7 bases to trimming and J lost 8 bases, with 23 bases between them. The chain's CDR3 is CASTRKRGNGDEKLFF. The CDR3, as DNA: TGTGCCAGTACCCGCAAGAGGGGGAACGGGGACGAAAAACTGTTTTTT.

The V call is TRBV5-4, the J call TRBJ2-4; weak D call: TRBD1 (5 bases). V dropped 2 bases and J dropped 6 bases, with 12 bases sitting between them. The germline gives CDR1 SGHNT, CDR2 YYREEE (reference sequence). The CDR3 spans 14 residues. CDR3 region: CASSFTTQGNIQYF. The CDR3 coding sequence is TGTGCCAGCAGCTTTACGACGCAGGGAAACATTCAGTACTTC.

This clone is a singleton in its sample. This chain joins TRBV5-8 and TRBJ1-5; TRBD1 matches at 10 bases. This CDR3 has 14 amino acids. Germline assignment: CDR1 SGHTS and CDR2 YDEGEE. Trimming cost V 2 bases and J 8 bases; bases outside gene matches: 4. The CDR3 reads CASSFGDRGEPQHF. CDR3 DNA: TGTGCCAGCAGCTTTGGGGACAGGGGTGAGCCCCAGCATTTT. The variable domain in full, with the rest retrieved from reference TRBV5-8 and TRBJ1-5, is EAGVTQSPTHLIKTRGQQATLRCSPISGHTSVYWYQQALGLGLQFLLWYDEGEERNRGNFPPRFSGRQFPNYSSELNVNALELEDSALYLCASSFGDRGEPQHFGDGTRLSIL.